These 12 T cell receptor beta chains came from one sample sequenced in a study of cytomegalovirus exposure and HLA in healthy donors. Primers for the PCR totalled 60 Vbeta and 13 Jbeta. Repertoires were generated with immunoSEQ multiplex PCR, while TCRdb's copy carries only in-frame clones and drops some. The sample consists of approximately 200,000 clones, approximately 79% of them appearing once. Source material: PBMCs. The receptors derive from a girl aged 10 to 17 in good health and CMV-seropositive.

V and J are TRBV14 and TRBJ2-7; 7 bases fit TRBD1. Trimming took 2 bases from V and 1 from J; bases not matched to a gene: 8. CDR3 size: 16 residues. Germline loops: CDR1 SGHDN, CDR2 FVKESK. CDR3 region: CASSQSSDRRSYEQYF. DNA for the CDR3: TGTGCCAGCAGCCAATCCTCGGACAGGCGTTCCTACGAGCAGTACTTC.

The J gene is TRBJ1-2, the V gene TRBV6-5, with D possibly matching TRBD1 (5 bases). This CDR3 comprises 14 residues. Germline CDR1 and CDR2: MNHEY and SVGAGI. The V and J ends lost 0 bases and 7 bases respectively, with 12 bases between them. The CDR3 region is CASSYSEGMAGYTF. DNA for the CDR3: TGTGCCAGCAGTTACTCGGAGGGGATGGCTGGCTACACCTTC.

The rearrangement links TRBV2 to TRBJ2-5; D is perhaps TRBD2 (7 bases). From germline, CDR1 is SNHLY and CDR2 FYNNEI. Trimming stripped 6 bases from V and 2 bases from J, with 16 bases between. CDR3 length: 15 amino acids. CDR3 loop: CASRAGRGLQETQYF. The DNA of the CDR3 is TGTGCCAGCAGAGCAGGGCGGGGGCTTCAAGAGACCCAGTACTTC.

The chain uses TRBV13 and TRBJ2-3; no reliable D call. Per germline, CDR1 PRHDT and CDR2 FYEKMQ (reference sequence). V lost 8 bases, J lost 5 bases, and 8 bases lay in between. CDR3 length: 11 amino acids. Here the CDR3 DNA reads TGTGCCAGCTCTACGGGAGATACGCAGTATTTT. This encodes CASSTGDTQYF. Combining the CDR3 with reference TRBV13 and TRBJ2-3 gives the whole variable domain AAGVIQSPRHLIKEKRETATLKCYPIPRHDTVYWYQQGPGQDPQFLISFYEKMQSDKGSIPDRFSAQQFSDYHSELNMSSLELGDSALYFCASSTGDTQYFGPGTRLTVL.

This clone was recorded only once. The CDR3 DNA reads TGTGCCAGTAGTAGCTGGGAGGAGGTCAAGAACACTGAAGCTTTCTTT. Translation gives CASSSWEEVKNTEAFF. This chain links TRBV19 with TRBJ1-1; D remains unclear. V was clipped by 4 bases and J by 1 base, with 16 bases between them. The CDR3 is 16 residues long. Germline V gene lookup returns CDR1 LNHDA and CDR2 SQIVND (reference sequence).

This chain connects TRBV6-6 to TRBJ1-1; unclear D gene. The CDR3 contains 13 residues. V lost 6 bases and J lost 4, with 12 bases in between. Germline V gene data show CDR1 as MNHNY and CDR2 as SVGAGI (reference sequence). CDR3 sequence reads: CASRRGLTTEAFF. The CDR3 DNA reads as TGTGCCAGCAGGAGAGGGTTGACCACTGAAGCTTTCTTT.

This chain connects TRBV9 to TRBJ2-2; TRBD2 matches 16 bases. Germline CDR1 is SGDLS and CDR2 is YYNGEE. The CDR3 runs 20 residues. J was trimmed by 4 bases and V by 6 bases; bases with no gene match: 15. In nucleotides, the CDR3 is TGTGCCAGCAACGTCCCCTCGGGGACTAGCGGGGGGGCTAGCACCGGGGAGCTGTTTTTT. Residues: CASNVPSGTSGGASTGELFF.

The rearrangement links TRBV7-2 to TRBJ2-1; 7 bases are a match to TRBD2. The CDR3 totals 16 residues. Unmatched junction bases numbered 7, after V lost 4 bases and J lost 1 base. Looked up from germline, CDR1 is SGHTA and CDR2 is FQGNSA. The CDR3 coding sequence is TGTGCCAGCAGCTCGTCAGCGGGGAAATCCTACAATGAGCAGTTCTTC. It translates to CASSSSAGKSYNEQFF.

This clone came up a few times. The gene calls are TRBV5-4 and TRBJ2-3; 9 bases align to TRBD2. CDR3 length: 15 residues. V lost 4 bases and J lost 2; bases outside the gene matches: 5. The germline gives CDR1 SGHNT, CDR2 YYREEE (reference sequence). In DNA, the CDR3 is TGTGCCAGCAGCGTCAGCGGGGGGACCACAGATACGCAGTATTTT. Its translation is CASSVSGGTTDTQYF.

V usage is TRBV10-3 and J usage is TRBJ2-7, with 8 bases fitting TRBD1. With 10 bases clipped from V and 6 bases from J, the junction kept 8 bases outside the gene matches. Germline loops: CDR1 ENHRY, CDR2 SYGVKD. The CDR3 loop spans 12 amino acids. The CDR3, as DNA: TGTGCCACCGGCAGGGGGCCGTCCGAGCAGTACTTC. This sequence encodes CATGRGPSEQYF.

J is TRBJ2-5 and V is TRBV30; 9 bases map to TRBD1. The trim removed 4 bases at V and 5 bases at J, leaving 5 bases unmatched. The CDR3 spans 13 residues. Germline CDR1 GTSNPN, CDR2 SVGIG (reference sequence). This chain's CDR3 is CAWTHRGQETQYF. As DNA, the CDR3 is TGTGCCTGGACCCACAGGGGGCAGGAGACCCAGTACTTC.

V is TRBV25-1 and J is TRBJ1-6, with 8 bases identical to TRBD1. This CDR3 region has 14 residues. Germline V gives CDR1 MGHDK, CDR2 SYGVNS. J gave up 5 bases and V 8 bases, and 5 bases lay outside the gene matches. CDR3 sequence (DNA): TGTGCCAGCCTCGGACAGGGCAATAATTCACCCCTCCACTTT. It translates to CASLGQGNNSPLHF.